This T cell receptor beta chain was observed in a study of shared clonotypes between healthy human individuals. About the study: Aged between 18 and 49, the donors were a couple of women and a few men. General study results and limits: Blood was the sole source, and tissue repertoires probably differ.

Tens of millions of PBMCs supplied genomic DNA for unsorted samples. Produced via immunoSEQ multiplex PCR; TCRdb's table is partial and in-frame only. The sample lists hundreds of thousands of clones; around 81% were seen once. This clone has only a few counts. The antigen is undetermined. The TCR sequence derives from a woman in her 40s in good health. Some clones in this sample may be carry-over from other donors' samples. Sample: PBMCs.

The CDR3 is CASSVGTSGYEQYF. The CDR3 DNA reads TGTGCCAGTAGTGTCGGGACTAGCGGCTACGAGCAGTACTTC. The V call is TRBV19, the J call TRBJ2-7; 11 bases are shared with TRBD2. The CDR3 is made up of 14 amino acids. Germline values: CDR1 LNHDA, CDR2 SQIVND (reference sequence). J gave up 3 bases and V 5 bases, and 3 bases lay outside the gene matches.